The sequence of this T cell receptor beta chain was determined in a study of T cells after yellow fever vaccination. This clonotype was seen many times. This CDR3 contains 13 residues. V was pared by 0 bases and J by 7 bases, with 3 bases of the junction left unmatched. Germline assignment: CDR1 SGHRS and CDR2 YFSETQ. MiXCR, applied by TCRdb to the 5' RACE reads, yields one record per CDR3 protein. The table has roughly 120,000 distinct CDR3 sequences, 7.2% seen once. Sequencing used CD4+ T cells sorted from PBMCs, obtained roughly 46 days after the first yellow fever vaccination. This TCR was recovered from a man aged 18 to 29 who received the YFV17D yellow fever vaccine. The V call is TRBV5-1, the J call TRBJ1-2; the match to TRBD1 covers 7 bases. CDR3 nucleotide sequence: TGCGCCAGCAGCTTGGAGGGGGCTCGTGGCTACACCTTC. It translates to CASSLEGARGYTF.